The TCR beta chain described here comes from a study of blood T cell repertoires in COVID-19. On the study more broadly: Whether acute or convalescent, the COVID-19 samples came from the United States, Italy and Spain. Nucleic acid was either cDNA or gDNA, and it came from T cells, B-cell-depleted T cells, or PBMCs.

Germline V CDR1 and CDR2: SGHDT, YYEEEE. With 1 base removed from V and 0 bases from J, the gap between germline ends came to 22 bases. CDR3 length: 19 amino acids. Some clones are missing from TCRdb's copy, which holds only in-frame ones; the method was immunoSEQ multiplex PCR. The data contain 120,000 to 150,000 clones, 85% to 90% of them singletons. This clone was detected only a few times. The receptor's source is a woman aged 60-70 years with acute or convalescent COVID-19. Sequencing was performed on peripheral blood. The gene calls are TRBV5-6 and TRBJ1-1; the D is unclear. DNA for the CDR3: TGTGCCAGCAGCTTGTTCTTGCGATCCAACAGAGGGATGAACACTGAAGCTTTCTTT. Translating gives CASSLFLRSNRGMNTEAFF.